This T cell receptor (beta chain) originates from a study of T cell responses to AZD1222 COVID-19 vaccine (dated by TCRdb to about 2021). For context, the study as a whole: AZD1222 recipients with second doses at about 4 weeks or about 12 weeks were pooled, because spike-specific TCR depth and breadth did not differ between schedules. TCR sequencing was performed for more than 230 trial participants, of whom about 200 were given two doses of AZD1222 and 26 were given two doses of MenACWY control vaccine. Trial participants were enrolled by age into subgroups of 18-55, 56-69 and 70-plus years, and around 150, 29 and 61 TCR-sequenced participants, respectively, were included in these subgroups.

Reading the label with the study, this specimen's time point is: baseline before first vaccination. Vaccinee samples were obtained from the UK trials COV001 and COV002, which included a single-blind randomized controlled phase 2/3 trial of AZD1222 (ChAdOx1 nCoV-19) in healthy adults. Trial participant PBMC samples were collected at day 0 and day 28 after the second dose for TCRbeta chain sequencing. Note on this clone: Its cognate antigen has yet to be identified. Base qualities are not recorded, but no much larger clone differs from it by a single base.

The CDR3 covers 11 residues, taking in both the cysteine and the phenylalanine. Only CDR3 DNA is held: 33 bases, read in frame from base 1. Per the germline V gene, MDHEN is the CDR1 and SYDVKM is the CDR2. V was cut back by 7 bases and J by 6 bases, leaving a gap of 9 bases between them. The CDR3 regions of human TCRbeta chains were analyzed by immunosequencing. The paper's processing steps were these. Repertoire TCRs were matched against a reference library of SARS-CoV-2-specific TCRs generated with the MIRA antigen-specificity platform. Breadth was defined as the fraction of unique TCRs that were SARS-CoV-2-associated. Depth was defined as the fraction of total T cells that were SARS-CoV-2-associated. Using the MIRA data, every spike-specific TCR was mapped to the spike region that the TCR reacted to and assigned to either a CD4 or a CD8 class. Log10-transformed breadth and depth values were compared by one-way ANOVA with Sidak's multiple comparisons tests. TCRdb took over this immuneACCESS table, retaining in-frame rearrangements with V and J assigned. Such tables are incomplete; in checked studies, under half of the missing clones stem from an unresolved V gene, and the remainder is unexplained. V, J and clone size are taken as reported in that table, and D and trimming were inferred from the DNA itself. The sample includes some 110,000 clones, with approximately 84% observed a single time. The ten biggest clones cover approximately 9.4% of the sample.

Broad study findings and their caveats: Participants were mostly white British and included more females than males, and it was suggested by the authors that clonal diversity may have been underestimated. The vaccine-associated CD4 TCRs covered the entire spike protein, and the dominant responses fell in regions 160-218 and 743-854. In the small 56-69-year group, the increase in depth fell short of significance, most likely because of low power. Conclusions about previously exposed vaccinees were limited because only 5 or 6 AZD1222 recipients were SARS-CoV-2 seropositive at baseline. After two AZD1222 doses, spike-specific TCR breadth and depth were significantly higher than at day 0 and than in MenACWY recipients. Because no day 14 peak-response samples were available, repertoires were characterized only after the peak T cell response. Reportedly, close to half of the unique spike-specific TCRs recognized epitopes lying outside the regions that are mutated in the B.1.351 and B.1.1.7 variants.

The clonotype comes from an adult in good health. The chain joins TRBV28 to TRBJ1-2; too little of a D gene remains to name it. The starting material was peripheral blood, obtained on day 0 of AZD1222 vaccination. The base sequence is TGTGCCAGCAACGAATGGGATGGCTACACCTTC. Translation gives CASNEWDGYTF.